This TCR beta chain was recovered during a study of blood T cell repertoires in COVID-19. Across the study: Donors in the United States, Italy and Spain gave samples during acute or convalescent COVID-19.

The CDR3 is 15 residues long. V was pared by 4 bases and J by 2 bases, with 5 bases of the junction left unmatched. Germline values: CDR1 ENHRY, CDR2 SYGVKD. Libraries were prepared by immunoSEQ multiplex PCR; TCRdb keeps only in-frame clonotypes and omits some of them. The sample includes some 48,000 clones, over 90% of them seen just once. V usage is TRBV10-3 and J usage is TRBJ1-2, with TRBD1 identical over 9 bases. The source material was peripheral blood. The clonotype originates from a man between 60 and 75 years old with COVID-19, enrolled during active disease. The DNA for the CDR3 is TGTGCCATCAGTGGGGGACAGGGACAGAACTATGGCTACACCTTC. Residues: CAISGGQGQNYGYTF.